Sequencing of this T cell receptor (beta chain) was carried out in a study of shared clonotypes between healthy human individuals. Study in general: Every donor yielded three CD4 naive, three CD4 memory, two CD8 naive and one CD8 memory plate. Study outcomes and limitations: With four donors compared, 4% to 5% of naive CD4 clonotypes were shared. Rarefaction curves obtained for sorted subsets showed sequencing incomplete despite large depth.

As concerns this clone: Its antigen is as yet unknown.

Per germline, CDR1 SGHVS and CDR2 FQNEAQ. This CDR3 comprises 14 residues. V was trimmed by 5 bases and J by 4 bases, leaving 12 bases between them. TCRdb keeps only in-frame clones here, not all; method: immunoSEQ multiplex PCR. The top ten clones hold approximately 0.35% of a sample with some 2,500,000 clones, approximately 93% of them seen once. The sequenced sample consisted of naive CD4+ T cells from PBMCs. Sample subset: CD45RA+ positively selected. V and J are TRBV7-8 and TRBJ1-5, with a tentative D call TRBD1 (5 bases). This TCR came from a man younger than 35 in good health. Some clones in this sample may be carry-over from other donors' samples. CDR3 nucleotides: TGTGCCAGCAGCCCTAGACGGGGGAATCAGCCCCAGCATTTT. This gives the protein CASSPRRGNQPQHF.